These 7 T cell receptor beta chains were sequenced from one sample in a study of shared clonotypes between healthy human individuals. TCRdb's copy holds only in-frame clones and misses some; the assay was immunoSEQ multiplex PCR. The repertoire has some 2,500,000 clones, less than 95% of them found once; the top ten carry 0.3% to 0.45%. The sample consisted of naive CD4+ T cells from PBMCs. Documented subset: CD45RA+ positively selected. The receptors were gathered from a man between 18 and 29 years old in good health. Some clones in this sample may be carry-over from other donors' samples.

This chain uses TRBV6-1 with TRBJ1-5, with TRBD1 matching over 7 bases. Germline values: CDR1 MNHNS, CDR2 SASEGT. CDR3 length: 14 amino acids. Trimming at V came to 8 bases and at J to 6 bases, leaving 10 bases not matched to a gene. The CDR3 DNA reads as TGTGCCAGCCTCGAAGACAGGGTCGGTCAGCCCCAGCATTTT. This gives the protein CASLEDRVGQPQHF.

V gene TRBV5-1 combines with J gene TRBJ2-5; D may be TRBD1 (6 bases). From germline, CDR1 is SGHRS and CDR2 YFSETQ. V was cut by 0 bases and J by 1 base, with 13 bases left in between. The CDR3 consists of 16 residues. The CDR3 nucleotides read TGCGCCAGCAGCTTGGGGATTACAGGGCCCCAAGAGACCCAGTACTTC. Protein: CASSLGITGPQETQYF.

As concerns this clone: Other DNA sequences in this sample translate to the same CDR3. The chain is built from TRBV18 and TRBJ2-1, with 8 bases identical to TRBD1. With V trimmed by 2 bases and J by 1 base, 1 base remained unmatched. The V gene's germline CDR1 is KGHSH and CDR2 LQKENI. The length of the CDR3 is 15 residues. CDR3 in amino acids: CASSPGQGSYNEQFF. DNA for the CDR3: TGTGCCAGCTCACCAGGACAGGGATCCTACAATGAGCAGTTCTTC.

The chain couples TRBV18 to TRBJ2-1, with D unclear. From germline, CDR1 is KGHSH and CDR2 LQKENI. The CDR3 contains 14 residues. With 4 bases removed from V and 8 bases from J, the gap between germline ends came to 15 bases. Here the CDR3 DNA reads TGTGCCAGCTCACAAACGGACGGTGAGGATGAGCAGTTCTTC. This encodes CASSQTDGEDEQFF.

The chain joins TRBV28 to TRBJ1-3; D perhaps matches TRBD1 (6 bases). The CDR3 is 14 amino acids. Trimming took 5 bases from V and 0 from J, leaving 8 bases between them. Germline lookup yields CDR1 MDHEN and CDR2 SYDVKM. The CDR3 sequence: CASSTGYSGNTIYF. CDR3 in DNA: TGTGCCAGCAGTACAGGGTACTCTGGAAACACCATATATTTT.

The chain couples TRBV11-2 to TRBJ2-1, with TRBD1 matching 7 bases. Trimming cost V 3 bases and J 3 bases; bases outside gene matches: 2. Germline CDR1 SGHAT, CDR2 FQNNGV. The CDR3 runs to 14 residues. CDR3 protein: CASSFRGNYNEQFF. CDR3 DNA sequence: TGTGCCAGCAGCTTCAGGGGGAACTACAATGAGCAGTTCTTC.

The chain has TRBV9 and TRBJ2-5; the D gene is possibly TRBD1 (5 bases). Trimming took off 4 bases at V and 2 bases at J, with 18 bases between the two ends. The CDR3 loop spans 16 amino acids. Per the germline V gene, CDR1 is SGDLS and CDR2 is YYNGEE. The CDR3 loop reads CASSQGVSRAQETQYF. Here the CDR3 DNA reads TGTGCCAGCAGCCAAGGGGTTTCCAGGGCTCAAGAGACCCAGTACTTC.